This T cell receptor (beta chain) was obtained from a study of T cells after yellow fever vaccination. The V gene end was trimmed by 6 bases and the J gene end by 6 bases; junction bases not matched to a gene: 8. Germline values: CDR1 MNHNS, CDR2 SASEGT. The CDR3 has 14 amino acids. This clonotype was found a few times. The authors made TCR cDNA by 5'RACE template switching, adding a universal primer site and UMIs. TCRdb used MiXCR to reprocess the 5' RACE reads, holding one entry per CDR3 protein. The repertoire holds a few hundred thousand distinct CDR3 sequences, with 7.5% to 9% as singletons. The sequencing used CD4+ T cells sorted from PBMCs, collected 5 days after the yellow fever booster vaccination. This chain uses TRBV6-1 with TRBJ2-1, with 7 bases fitting TRBD1. The receptor was derived from a young man who received the YFV17D yellow fever vaccine. This chain's CDR3 is CASRRGQGANEQFF. DNA of the CDR3: TGTGCCAGCAGGAGGGGGCAGGGCGCCAATGAGCAGTTCTTC.